The 3 T cell receptor beta chains listed next were all sequenced from one sample in a study of Graves' ophthalmopathy and Graves' hyperthyroidism. RNA transcripts yielded amplified TCR beta CDR3 regions. Investigators did first-round RT-PCR with HTBI primers, then second-round multiplex PCR. TCRdb reanalysed the multiplex PCR reads using MiXCR and keeps one entry per CDR3 protein. The table has around 600,000 distinct CDR3 sequences, 35% to 45% seen once. The specimen sequenced was peripheral blood. Receptor source: an adult man with Graves' ophthalmopathy.

This clonotype showed up many times. The chain carries TRBV6-5 and TRBJ1-2; no clear D. The CDR3 contains 14 residues. Germline values: CDR1 MNHEY, CDR2 SVGAGI. V lost 5 bases and J 7 bases, leaving 17 bases between the germline ends. Here the CDR3 reads CASSEKATQSGYTF. CDR3 DNA: TGTGCCAGCAGTGAAAAGGCGACCCAGAGTGGCTACACCTTC.

The V gene is TRBV5-1, the J gene TRBJ2-7; D gene unclear. Trimming took off 4 bases at V and 6 bases at J, with 20 bases between the two ends. This CDR3 contains 15 residues. The germline V gene has CDR1 SGHRS and CDR2 YFSETQ. The CDR3 region is CASSPGRMGVSEQYF. The DNA of the CDR3 is TGCGCCAGCAGCCCAGGCCGGATGGGCGTGAGCGAGCAGTACTTC. Looking up the rest from reference TRBV5-1 and TRBJ2-7 gives the full variable domain: KAGVTQTPRYLIKTRGQQVTLSCSPISGHRSVSWYQQTPGQGLQFLFEYFSETQRNKGNFPGRFSGRQFSNSRSEMNVSTLELGDSALYLCASSPGRMGVSEQYFGPGTRLTVT.

Regarding this clonotype: Its ends do not fully match the called genes, so a read error is possible. The chain joins TRBV10-3 to TRBJ1-3; 8 bases are shared with TRBD1. Germline V gene lookup returns CDR1 ENHRY and CDR2 SYGVKD. The CDR3 is 15 residues long. CDR3 protein: CASSPDRGSGNTIYF. The DNA of the CDR3 is TGTGCCAGCAGTCCCGACAGGGGTTCTGGAAACACCATATATTTT.